This TCR beta chain was profiled in a study of cytomegalovirus exposure and HLA in healthy donors. Study context: Earlier findings included 117 million unique TCR beta sequences obtained from approximately 170 million T cells. Study-wide results and limits: With high specificity and sensitivity, the classifier reportedly diagnosed cytomegalovirus status. Sequences of the TCR beta chain were said to predict the HLA-A and HLA-B alleles of most subjects accurately. Highest at DRB1 and lowest at HLA-C, TCR association rates differed among HLA loci in a later analysis.

This clone was counted once. Its specificity is unknown. Trimming took 4 bases from V and 3 from J, leaving 7 bases between them. CDR3 length: 11 residues. The germline CDR1 and CDR2 sequences are DFQATT and SNEGSKA (reference sequence). The PCR was carried out with 60 Vbeta primers and 13 Jbeta primers. Using immunoSEQ multiplex PCR, the repertoire was profiled, and TCRdb retains in-frame clones only, with some absent. The sample has approximately 170,000 clones; around 78% are singletons. The sequence was collected from a woman between 40 and 55 years old in good health and CMV-seronegative. The gene calls are TRBV20-1 and TRBJ2-7; the D gene is possibly TRBD2 (5 bases). The sequencing input was PBMCs. The CDR3 here is CSAKDFYEQYF. The CDR3 DNA reads TGCAGTGCTAAGGACTTCTACGAGCAGTACTTC.